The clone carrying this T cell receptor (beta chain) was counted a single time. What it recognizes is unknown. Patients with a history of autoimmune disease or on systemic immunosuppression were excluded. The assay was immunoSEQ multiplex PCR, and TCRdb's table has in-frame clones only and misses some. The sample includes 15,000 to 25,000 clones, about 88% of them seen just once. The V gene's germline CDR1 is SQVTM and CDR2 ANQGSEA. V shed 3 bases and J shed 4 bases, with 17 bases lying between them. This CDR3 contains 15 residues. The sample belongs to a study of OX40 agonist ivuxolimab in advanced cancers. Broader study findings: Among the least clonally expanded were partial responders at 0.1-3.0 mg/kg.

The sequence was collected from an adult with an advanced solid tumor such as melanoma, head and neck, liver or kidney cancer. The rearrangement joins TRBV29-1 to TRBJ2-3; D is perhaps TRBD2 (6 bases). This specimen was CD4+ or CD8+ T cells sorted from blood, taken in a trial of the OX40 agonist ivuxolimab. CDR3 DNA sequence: TGCAGCGTTGATCTGGAGGGAAGGGTGCCAGATACGCAGTATTTT. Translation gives CSVDLEGRVPDTQYF.